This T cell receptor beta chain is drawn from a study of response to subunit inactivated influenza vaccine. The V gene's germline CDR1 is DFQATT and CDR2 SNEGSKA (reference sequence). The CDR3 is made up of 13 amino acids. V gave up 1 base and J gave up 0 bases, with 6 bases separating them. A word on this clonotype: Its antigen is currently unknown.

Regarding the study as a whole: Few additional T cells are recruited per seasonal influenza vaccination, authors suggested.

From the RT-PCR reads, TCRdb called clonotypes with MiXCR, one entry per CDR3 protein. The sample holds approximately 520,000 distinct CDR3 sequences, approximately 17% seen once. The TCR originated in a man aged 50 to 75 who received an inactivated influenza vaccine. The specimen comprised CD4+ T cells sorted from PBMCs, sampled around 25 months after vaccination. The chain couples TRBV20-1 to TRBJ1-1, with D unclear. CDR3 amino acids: CSARVDMNTEAFF. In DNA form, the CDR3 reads TGCAGTGCTAGAGTAGATATGAACACTGAAGCTTTCTTT.